Following are 30 T cell receptor beta chains from one sample sequenced in a study of T-cell memory formation after mild COVID-19. Via MiXCR, TCRdb re-called the 5' RACE reads, giving one row per CDR3 protein. Here the sample spans about 210,000 distinct CDR3 sequences, about 10% being singletons. Sequencing was carried out using PBMCs or a T cell subset sorted from them (not recorded which). The receptors stem from a young man who had mild COVID-19 (a few samples of this study predate the infection). Cell type and time point are not known.

In this sample, this clonotype turned up a few times. The chain recombines TRBV7-3 with TRBJ2-3; perhaps TRBD1 as D (6 bases). This CDR3 region has 15 residues. Germline values: CDR1 SGHTA, CDR2 FQGTGA. V gave up 0 bases and J gave up 5 bases, with 12 bases separating them. The CDR3 reads CASSLTRAGVDTQYF. The CDR3 coding sequence is TGTGCCAGCAGCTTAACTCGCGCAGGGGTAGATACGCAGTATTTT.

This clonotype showed up just a few times. The rearrangement joins TRBV7-8 to TRBJ2-1, with 8 bases fitting TRBD2. V dropped 6 bases and J dropped 3; count of bases not matched to a gene: 7. Germline lookup yields CDR1 SGHVS and CDR2 FQNEAQ. This CDR3 contains 15 residues. Written as DNA, the CDR3 is TGTGCCAGCAGTCTCCGGGGGGGCCACTACAATGAGCAGTTCTTC. This gives the protein CASSLRGGHYNEQFF.

This clonotype has a count of ten or more. V usage is TRBV5-4 and J usage is TRBJ2-6; no firm D call. The CDR3 covers 14 residues. The V gene lost 4 bases and the J gene lost 4 bases, with 9 bases spanning the gap. Germline CDR1 SGHNT, CDR2 YYREEE (reference sequence). The CDR3 spells CASSAGPGANVLTF. DNA for the CDR3: TGTGCCAGCAGCGCCGGTCCCGGGGCCAACGTCCTGACTTTC.

The J gene is TRBJ2-7, the V gene TRBV6-5; the match to TRBD1 covers 9 bases. V trimming: 6 bases; J trimming: 0 bases; junction bases outside the gene matches: 6. The CDR3 is made up of 15 amino acids. CDR1 is MNHEY, CDR2 SVGAGI, per germline. The CDR3, as DNA: TGTGCCAGCAGACCTCAGACAGGGGGCTCCTACGAGCAGTACTTC. Translating gives CASRPQTGGSYEQYF.

CDR3 nucleotides: TGTGCCAGCAGTTTACAACTGTCACCCCTCCACTTT. The encoded protein is CASSLQLSPLHF. The V gene is TRBV12-3 or TRBV12-4, the J gene TRBJ1-6, with D hard to call. Trimming removed 2 bases from V and 10 bases from J, with 6 bases in between. The CDR3 loop spans 12 amino acids.

This clonotype came up many times. V is TRBV20-1 and J is TRBJ2-1; 7 bases agree with TRBD2. CDR1 and CDR2 (germline): DFQATT, SNEGSKA (reference sequence). The CDR3 spans 12 residues. Losses at the gene ends were 6 bases for V and 8 bases for J; bases not matched to a gene: 7. This CDR3 reads CSARTRTHEQFF. The CDR3 nucleotides are TGCAGTGCGAGGACTAGAACCCATGAGCAGTTCTTC.

Ten or more counts support this clonotype. The chain has TRBV5-1 and TRBJ2-3, with D possibly being TRBD1 (6 bases). The CDR3 runs to 15 residues. V was cut by 0 bases and J by 2 bases, with 10 bases left in between. Looked up from germline, CDR1 is SGHRS and CDR2 is YFSETQ. The CDR3: CASSLGTVFTDTQYF. The DNA for the CDR3 is TGCGCCAGCAGCTTGGGGACAGTCTTCACAGATACGCAGTATTTT.

The CDR3 bases are TGTGCCTGGAGTGACTTGGATACGCAGTATTTT. Amino acid sequence: CAWSDLDTQYF. The genes are TRBV30 and TRBJ2-3; D remains unclear. Germline V gene data show CDR1 as GTSNPN and CDR2 as SVGIG (reference sequence). The CDR3 totals 11 residues. V lost 1 base and J lost 6, with 5 bases in between.

The chain combines TRBV6-5 with TRBJ1-1, with no clear D. This CDR3 has 14 amino acids. V was clipped by 1 base and J by 3 bases, with 9 bases between them. The germline CDR1 and CDR2 sequences are MNHEY and SVGAGI. The CDR3 loop is CASSYFAEDTEAFF. The CDR3 DNA follows: TGTGCCAGCAGTTACTTCGCTGAGGACACTGAAGCTTTCTTT.

The rearrangement uses TRBV3-1 and TRBJ2-7, with TRBD1 as a possible D gene (6 bases). This CDR3 comprises 12 residues. V lost 3 bases, J lost 3 bases, and 6 bases lay in between. Germline V gene lookup returns CDR1 LGHDT and CDR2 YNNKEL (reference sequence). In DNA, the CDR3 is TGTGCCAGCAGCCAGACAGGCTACGAGCAGTACGTC. Encoded protein: CASSQTGYEQYV.

In its sample, this clonotype was seen a few times. The chain is built from TRBV19 and TRBJ2-2; 7 bases align to TRBD2. The germline V gene has CDR1 LNHDA and CDR2 SQIVND (reference sequence). The CDR3 has 17 residues. The V segment lost 1 base and the J segment 0 bases; nucleotides outside the gene matches: 5. CDR3 in amino acids: CASSIGPSGANTGELFF. The CDR3, as DNA: TGTGCCAGTAGTATAGGGCCTAGCGGCGCGAACACCGGGGAGCTGTTTTTT.

The genes are TRBV5-1 and TRBJ2-2; 11 nucleotides agree with TRBD2. CDR3 length: 17 residues. Germline values: CDR1 SGHRS, CDR2 YFSETQ. V shed 2 bases, J shed 4 bases, and the junction held 7 bases outside the gene matches. The CDR3 DNA is TGCGCCAGCAGCTTTCGACCTAGCGGGGGGTCCACCGGGGAGCTGTTTTTT. It is translated as CASSFRPSGGSTGELFF. Complete variable domain (other parts from reference TRBV5-1 and TRBJ2-2): KAGVTQTPRYLIKTRGQQVTLSCSPISGHRSVSWYQQTPGQGLQFLFEYFSETQRNKGNFPGRFSGRQFSNSRSEMNVSTLELGDSALYLCASSFRPSGGSTGELFFGEGSRLTVL.

There are many counts of this clonotype. This rearrangement joins TRBV7-2 to TRBJ2-5; D is perhaps TRBD1 (5 bases). The V gene lost 1 base and the J gene lost 3 bases, with 9 bases spanning the gap. Germline V gene sequence: CDR1 SGHTA, CDR2 FQGNSA. This CDR3 has 14 residues. CDR3: CASSLGGLEETQYF. Written as DNA, the CDR3 is TGTGCCAGCAGCTTAGGGGGCCTGGAAGAGACCCAGTACTTC.

This clonotype was found a few times. The chain recombines TRBV5-6 with TRBJ2-3; D uncertain. There are 12 residues in the CDR3. CDR1 is SGHDT and CDR2 is YYEEEE in the germline V gene. Trimming shortened V by 3 bases and J by 8 bases, and 10 bases separated the two germline ends. In DNA form, the CDR3 reads TGTGCCAGCAGCTCGGTTACGGGTACGCAGTATTTT. The encoded protein is CASSSVTGTQYF.

This clonotype showed up many times. The J gene is TRBJ2-1, the V gene TRBV7-9; possible D gene TRBD2, 6 bases. CDR1 is SEHNR, CDR2 FQNEAQ, per germline (reference sequence). Trimming took 1 base from V and 8 from J, leaving 12 bases between them. The CDR3 is 14 residues long. CDR3 region: CASSLGTEGHEQFF. In nucleotides, the CDR3 is TGTGCCAGCAGCTTAGGGACGGAGGGCCATGAGCAGTTCTTC.

This clonotype has more than one count but fewer than ten. The chain joins TRBV7-9 to TRBJ2-3; possibly TRBD2 for D (6 bases). V shed 5 bases and J shed 1 base, with 22 bases lying between them. Germline V gene lookup returns CDR1 SEHNR and CDR2 FQNEAQ (reference sequence). The CDR3 totals 18 residues. This CDR3 is CASSNALWTPSGTDTQYF. The CDR3 nucleotides are TGTGCCAGCAGCAACGCATTGTGGACTCCTAGCGGCACAGATACGCAGTATTTT.

The chain joins TRBV25-1 to TRBJ1-1; D perhaps matches TRBD1 (5 bases). From germline, CDR1 is MGHDK and CDR2 SYGVNS. The ends were cut back, 4 bases at V and 11 bases at J, with 14 bases in the middle. The CDR3 consists of 12 residues. Written as DNA, the CDR3 is TGTGCCAGCAGTGGCGGAAGGGGAGAGGCTTTCTTT. Amino acids: CASSGGRGEAFF.

This clonotype showed up just a few times. CDR3: CASRSRGFRILANYGYTF. In DNA, the CDR3 is TGTGCCAGCAGGTCCCGGGGGTTCAGGATCTTAGCTAACTATGGCTACACCTTC. The genes are TRBV7-2 and TRBJ1-2; TRBD1 might be the D (5 bases). Germline values: CDR1 SGHTA, CDR2 FQGNSA. The V end lost 6 bases, the J end lost 0 bases, and 23 bases lay between the germline ends. This CDR3 is built from 18 residues.

This clonotype has just a few counts. CDR3: CASSPPPTVAKGYTF. In DNA, the CDR3 is TGTGCCAGCAGCCCTCCTCCGACGGTCGCGAAGGGCTACACCTTC. J is TRBJ1-2 and V is TRBV7-2; D is ambiguous. This CDR3 has 15 amino acids. V was cut by 5 bases and J by 8 bases, with 21 bases left in between. Germline CDR1 SGHTA, CDR2 FQGNSA.

The chain joins TRBV20-1 to TRBJ2-7; 10 bases align to TRBD2. The CDR3 is 14 residues long. CDR1 is DFQATT and CDR2 is SNEGSKA in the germline V gene (reference sequence). V was pared by 2 bases and J by 0 bases, with 1 base of the junction left unmatched. The CDR3, as DNA: TGCAGTGCTAGAAGCGGGGGGGCCTCCTACGAGCAGTACTTC. As protein: CSARSGGASYEQYF.

This clonotype was counted ten times or more. V is TRBV5-1 and J is TRBJ2-5; D may be TRBD1 (5 bases). Trimming left V 4 bases short and J 5 bases short, with 12 bases between. The germline gives CDR1 SGHRS, CDR2 YFSETQ. CDR3 length: 13 amino acids. In DNA form, the CDR3 reads TGCGCCAGCAGCAATCAGGGATCGGAGACCCAGTACTTC. Translating it yields CASSNQGSETQYF. Supplemented by reference TRBV5-1 and TRBJ2-5, the full variable domain reads KAGVTQTPRYLIKTRGQQVTLSCSPISGHRSVSWYQQTPGQGLQFLFEYFSETQRNKGNFPGRFSGRQFSNSRSEMNVSTLELGDSALYLCASSNQGSETQYFGPGTRLLVL.

In its sample, this clonotype was seen a few times. The chain recombines TRBV6-2 or TRBV6-3 with TRBJ1-2, with TRBD1 as a possible D gene (5 bases). Germline V gene data show CDR1 as MNHEY and CDR2 as SVGEGT. The ends were cut back, 5 bases at V and 2 bases at J, with 12 bases in the middle. The CDR3 is made up of 14 amino acids. CDR3 loop: CASSGHGTNYGYTF. The CDR3 DNA reads as TGTGCCAGCAGTGGACATGGGACGAACTATGGCTACACCTTC.

This clonotype has only a few counts. This chain joins TRBV12-3 or TRBV12-4 and TRBJ1-6; a possible D gene is TRBD1 (6 bases). This CDR3 has 14 residues. V lost 3 bases and J 10 bases, leaving 13 bases between the germline ends. The CDR3 loop reads CASSFSGGGSPLHF. CDR3 DNA: TGTGCCAGCAGTTTCTCGGGAGGGGGATCACCCCTCCACTTT.

This clonotype has a handful of counts. The V and J genes are TRBV4-2 and TRBJ1-5, with 8 bases that match TRBD1. The CDR3 has 15 amino acids. The V segment lost 2 bases and the J segment 7 bases; nucleotides outside the gene matches: 7. CDR1 LGHNA and CDR2 YNFKEQ come from the germline V gene. CDR3 sequence: CASSQTGGLEQPQHF. The CDR3 nucleotides read TGTGCCAGCAGCCAAACAGGGGGACTGGAACAGCCCCAGCATTTT.

This clonotype showed up just a few times. The V call is TRBV7-2, the J call TRBJ1-1, with D hard to call. Germline lookup yields CDR1 SGHTA and CDR2 FQGNSA. Trimming pared 3 bases from V and 5 bases from J, leaving 16 bases between. This CDR3 has 15 amino acids. The CDR3 DNA reads as TGTGCCAGCAGCTTTGGGCAGCTTCGTAGTACTGAAGCTTTCTTT. Translating it yields CASSFGQLRSTEAFF.

This clonotype was recorded at least ten times. In DNA form, the CDR3 reads TGTGCCAGCAGCTTAGCGTTGGGTGGGGCAGATACGCAGTATTTT. It specifies CASSLALGGADTQYF. This chain connects TRBV7-9 to TRBJ2-3; no firm D call. The CDR3 extends over 15 amino acids. The V gene's germline CDR1 is SEHNR and CDR2 FQNEAQ (reference sequence). V dropped 0 bases and J dropped 4 bases, with 11 bases sitting between them. The full variable domain, rest sourced from reference TRBV7-9 and TRBJ2-3, is DTGVSQNPRHKITKRGQNVTFRCDPISEHNRLYWYRQTLGQGPEFLTYFQNEAQLEKSRLLSDRFSAERPKGSFSTLEIQRTEQGDSAMYLCASSLALGGADTQYFGPGTRLTVL.

The table lists this clonotype with a few counts. The chain recombines TRBV20-1 with TRBJ2-5, with TRBD1 identical over 8 bases. The CDR3 consists of 14 residues. Germline V gene data show CDR1 as DFQATT and CDR2 as SNEGSKA (reference sequence). J lost 4 bases, V lost 6 bases, and 10 bases had no gene match. The CDR3 DNA reads as TGCAGTGCGTTACAATCAGGGGGCTTAGAGACCCAGTACTTC. Amino acids: CSALQSGGLETQYF.

The chain joins TRBV4-3 to TRBJ2-2; no firm D call. V was shortened by 4 bases and J by 0 bases, with 15 bases between the two germline ends. The CDR3 totals 17 residues. Looked up from germline, CDR1 is LGHNA and CDR2 is YSLEER. CDR3 in DNA: TGCGCCAGCAGCCGAGACATTACAGATTCGAACACCGGGGAGCTGTTTTTT. Its protein is CASSRDITDSNTGELFF.

V is TRBV4-1 and J is TRBJ2-6, with D perhaps assigned TRBD1 or TRBD2 (6 bases each). The CDR3 sequence is 18 residues long. The V end was cut by 0 bases, the J end by 4 bases, with 16 bases between. CDR1 is MGHRA, CDR2 YSYEKL, per germline. CDR3 sequence (DNA): TGCGCCAGCAGCCAAGATATGACGGGGGCGGTCGGGGCCAACGTCCTGACTTTC. The encoded protein is CASSQDMTGAVGANVLTF.

This clonotype was seen ten or more times. The V gene is TRBV4-1, the J gene TRBJ1-4; TRBD1 might be the D (5 bases). The V gene's germline CDR1 is MGHRA and CDR2 YSYEKL. The CDR3 is 15 amino acids. Trimming removed 1 base from V and 2 bases from J, with 8 bases in between. The CDR3: CASSQVGTTNEKLFF. For the CDR3, the DNA is TGCGCCAGCAGCCAAGTTGGGACGACTAATGAAAAACTGTTTTTT.